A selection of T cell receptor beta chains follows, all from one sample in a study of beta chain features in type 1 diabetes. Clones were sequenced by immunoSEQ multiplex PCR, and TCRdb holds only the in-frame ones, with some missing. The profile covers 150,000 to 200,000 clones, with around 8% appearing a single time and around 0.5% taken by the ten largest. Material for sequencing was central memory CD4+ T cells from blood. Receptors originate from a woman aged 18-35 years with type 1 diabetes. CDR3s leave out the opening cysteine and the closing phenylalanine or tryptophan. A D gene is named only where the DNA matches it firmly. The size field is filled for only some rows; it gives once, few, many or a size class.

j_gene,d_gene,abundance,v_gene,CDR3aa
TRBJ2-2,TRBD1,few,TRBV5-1,ASSTRTGGTGELF
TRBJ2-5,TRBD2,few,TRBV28,ATRGLAGEQETQY
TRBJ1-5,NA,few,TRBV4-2,ASSPGDGNQPQH
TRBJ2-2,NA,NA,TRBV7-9,ASSSQGGVTGELF
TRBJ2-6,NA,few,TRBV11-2,ASSLDLSGANVLT
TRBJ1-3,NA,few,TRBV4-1,ASTRDSGNTIY
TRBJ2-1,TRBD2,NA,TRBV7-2,ASSLRRGGSGDEQF
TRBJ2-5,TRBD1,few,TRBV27,ASSTGGTRETQY
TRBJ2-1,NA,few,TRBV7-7,ASSSTQYNEQF
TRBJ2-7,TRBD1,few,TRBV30,AWSTFGTATYEQY
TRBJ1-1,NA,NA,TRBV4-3,ASSQEGRVNTEAF
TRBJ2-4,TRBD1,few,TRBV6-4,ASSDSKTGGLVKNIQY
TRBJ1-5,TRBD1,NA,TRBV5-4,ASSHPLGQGSNQPQH
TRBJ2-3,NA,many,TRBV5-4,ASSDGGGAPTDTQY
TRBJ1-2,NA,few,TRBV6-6,ASSYRQPIYGYT
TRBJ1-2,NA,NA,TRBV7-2,ASSSTGRYGYT
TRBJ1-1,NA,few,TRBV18,ASSPGQSGSTEAF